This TCR beta chain came from a study of spatial heterogeneity in lung cancer. Time point defined: blood at routine non-recurrence follow-up after resection. Frozen PBMC, nontumor lung or tumor provided whole RNA, which was sequenced unsorted. TCRdb called the 5' RACE reads again in MiXCR, with one record for every CDR3 protein. The profile covers around 110,000 distinct CDR3 sequences, with 9% to 15% appearing a single time and 16% taken by the ten largest. The ends were cut back, 3 bases at V and 1 base at J, with 9 bases in the middle. CDR3 length: 14 residues. Germline assignment: CDR1 SGHTA and CDR2 FQGNSA. This clonotype was observed a few times.

The TCR sequence derives from a male donor with early-stage non-small cell lung cancer. The genes are TRBV7-2 and TRBJ1-1; D possibly corresponds to TRBD1 (5 bases). The sequences come from PBMCs, collected at follow-up. The CDR3 loop is CASSLHGGNTEAFF. The CDR3 DNA reads as TGTGCCAGCAGCTTGCATGGGGGGAACACTGAAGCTTTCTTT.